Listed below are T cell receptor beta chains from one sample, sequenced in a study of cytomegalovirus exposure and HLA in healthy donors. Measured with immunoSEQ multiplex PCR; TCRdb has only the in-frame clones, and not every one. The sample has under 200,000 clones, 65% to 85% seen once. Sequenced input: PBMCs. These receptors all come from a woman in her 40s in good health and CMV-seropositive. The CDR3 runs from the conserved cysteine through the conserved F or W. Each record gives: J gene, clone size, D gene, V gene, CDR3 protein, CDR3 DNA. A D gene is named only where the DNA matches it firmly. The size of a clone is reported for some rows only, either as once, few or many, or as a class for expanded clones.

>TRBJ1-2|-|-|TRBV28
CASSWAYGYTF
TGTGCCAGCAGTTGGGCCTATGGCTACACCTTC
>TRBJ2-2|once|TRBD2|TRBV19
CASNRLADTGELFF
TGTGCCAGTAATCGACTAGCGGACACCGGGGAGCTGTTTTTT
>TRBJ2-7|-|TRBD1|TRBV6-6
CASSEGARYEQYF
TGTGCCAGCAGTGAGGGGGCGAGGTACGAGCAGTACTTC
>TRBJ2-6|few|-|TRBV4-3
CASSPDTLPSGANVLTF
TGCGCCAGCAGCCCGGACACTCTCCCCTCTGGGGCCAACGTCCTGACTTTC
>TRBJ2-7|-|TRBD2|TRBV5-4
CASSTGTSGFYEQYF
TGTGCCAGCAGCACCGGGACTAGCGGTTTCTACGAGCAGTACTTC
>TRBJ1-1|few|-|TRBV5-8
CASSRIDSMNTEAFF
TGTGCCAGCAGCCGGATTGACAGCATGAACACTGAAGCTTTCTTT
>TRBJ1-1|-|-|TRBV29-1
CSGSGVLNPEAFF
TGCAGCGGGTCAGGGGTTTTGAACCCTGAAGCTTTCTTT
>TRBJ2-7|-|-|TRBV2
CASGLSSYEQYF
TGTGCCAGTGGACTTAGCTCCTACGAGCAGTACTTC
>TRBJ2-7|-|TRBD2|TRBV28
CATLYGGSGRAEQYF
TGTGCCACCCTCTATGGTGGTAGCGGGAGGGCTGAGCAGTACTTC
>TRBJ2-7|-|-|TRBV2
CATADNSGYEQYF
TGTGCCACCGCGGACAACTCGGGCTACGAGCAGTACTTC
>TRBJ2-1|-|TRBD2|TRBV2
CATEGTSGSYNEQFF
TGTGCCACCGAAGGGACTAGCGGGAGCTACAATGAGCAGTTCTTC
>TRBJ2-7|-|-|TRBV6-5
CATNGRGKMHEQYF
TGTGCCACCAACGGGCGGGGTAAGATGCACGAGCAGTACTTC
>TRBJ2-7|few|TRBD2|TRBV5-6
CASSRLAGPSSYEQYF
TGTGCCAGCAGCCGACTAGCGGGGCCTAGCTCCTACGAGCAGTACTTC
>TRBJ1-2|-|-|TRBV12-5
CASGLGTEVGYTF
TGTGCTAGTGGTTTGGGCACCGAGGTCGGCTACACCTTC
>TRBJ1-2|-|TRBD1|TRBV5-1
CARDETGQGINLVGYTF
TGCGCCCGCGATGAGACGGGACAGGGTATAAATTTGGTGGGCTACACCTTC
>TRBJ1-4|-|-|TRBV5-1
CASSIGRGNEKLFF
TGCGCCAGCAGCATAGGACGGGGGAATGAAAAACTGTTTTTT
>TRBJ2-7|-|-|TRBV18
CASSHSFSYEQYF
TGTGCCAGCTCACACAGTTTCTCCTACGAGCAGTACTTC
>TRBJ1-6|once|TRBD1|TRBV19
CAITGGRSYNSPLHF
TGTGCCATCACAGGGGGCCGCTCCTATAATTCACCCCTCCACTTT
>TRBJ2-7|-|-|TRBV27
CASKAALERIGEQYF
TGTGCCAGCAAAGCGGCCCTCGAGCGGATCGGCGAGCAGTACTTC
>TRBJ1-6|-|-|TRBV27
CASSQGSDGRSPLHF
TGTGCCAGCAGCCAAGGGTCAGACGGGAGGTCACCCCTCCACTTT
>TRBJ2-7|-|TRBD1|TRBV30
CAWSVLIGQGKQYF
TGTGCCTGGAGTGTACTCATCGGACAGGGGAAACAGTACTTC
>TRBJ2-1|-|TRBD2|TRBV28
CASSRAGVRNEQFF
TGTGCCAGCAGTAGAGCGGGAGTTAGGAATGAGCAGTTCTTC